This T cell receptor beta chain appears in the sequencing data of a study of T cell responses to AZD1222 COVID-19 vaccine. The germline CDR1 and CDR2 sequences are GTSNPN and SVGIG (reference sequence). The CDR3 runs to 12 residues. Trimming took off 2 bases at V and 0 bases at J, with 4 bases between the two ends. This clone was recorded once. Profiling relied on immunoSEQ multiplex PCR, and the TCRdb table lists in-frame clones only, not all of them. This sample has 150,000 or so clones; about nine tenths occur once, and the top ten carry 1.3% to 1.5%. The sequence derives from an adult in good health. The chain recombines TRBV30 with TRBJ1-1; no clear D. The sequenced sample was peripheral blood, obtained on day 0 of AZD1222 vaccination. In DNA, the CDR3 is TGTGCCTGGAGTTTAGTGAACACTGAAGCTTTCTTT. Translating gives CAWSLVNTEAFF. The whole variable domain, filled in from reference TRBV30 and TRBJ1-1, reads SQTIHQWPATLVQPVGSPLSLECTVEGTSNPNLYWYRQAAGRGLQLLFYSVGIGQISSEVPQNLSASRPQDRQFILSSKKLLLSDSGFYLCAWSLVNTEAFFGQGTRLTVV.